This TCR beta chain was sequenced for a study of identical twins. Each CDR3 protein gets one entry after TCRdb re-called the 5' RACE reads with MiXCR. The data contain approximately 230,000 distinct CDR3 sequences, 6.5% to 8% of them singletons. J lost 5 bases, V lost 4 bases, and 11 bases had no gene match. The CDR3 extends over 16 amino acids. The germline gives CDR1 SGDLS, CDR2 YYNGEE. Whole-study results and caveats: The authors noted that invariant MAIT and iNKT cells could partly confound zero-insertion analyses. Conclusions relied on cross-sectional statistical analysis, not following the same donors.

This clonotype was observed many times. The antigen remains unidentified. The same specimen was also included in a second study, on T cells expressing NK-cell markers. That source adds: Seropositivity for HCMV was found in seven of the eight sequenced donors, with one seronegative. A handful of donors showed these clonotypes also leading the CD3+CD56-NKG2C+ fraction.

The sequence derives from a woman under 30 in good health. The sequenced material came from CD8+ T cells sorted from blood. The chain links TRBV9 to TRBJ2-3; 9 bases match TRBD2. DNA for the CDR3: TGTGCCAGCAGCCCAAGCGGGAGGCAACACAGAGATACGCAGTATTTT. Amino acid sequence: CASSPSGRQHRDTQYF.